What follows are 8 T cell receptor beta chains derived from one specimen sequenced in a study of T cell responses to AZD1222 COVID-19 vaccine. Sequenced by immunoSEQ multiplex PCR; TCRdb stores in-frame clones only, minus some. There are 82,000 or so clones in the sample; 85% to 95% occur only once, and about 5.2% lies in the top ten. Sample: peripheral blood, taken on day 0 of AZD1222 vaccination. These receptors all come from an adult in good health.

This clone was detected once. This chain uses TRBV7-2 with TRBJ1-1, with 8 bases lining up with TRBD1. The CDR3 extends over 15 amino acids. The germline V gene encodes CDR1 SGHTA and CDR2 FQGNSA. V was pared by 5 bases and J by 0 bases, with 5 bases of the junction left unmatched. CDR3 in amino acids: CASSPRQGMNTEAFF. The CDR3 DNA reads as TGTGCCAGCAGCCCTCGACAGGGGATGAACACTGAAGCTTTCTTT.

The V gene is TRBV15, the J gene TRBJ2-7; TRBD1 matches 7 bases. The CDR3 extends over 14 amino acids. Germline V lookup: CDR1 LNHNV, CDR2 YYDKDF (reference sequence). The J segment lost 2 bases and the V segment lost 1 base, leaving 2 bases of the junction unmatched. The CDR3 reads CATSRVQGPYEQYF. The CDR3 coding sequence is TGTGCCACCAGCAGAGTACAGGGGCCCTACGAGCAGTACTTC.

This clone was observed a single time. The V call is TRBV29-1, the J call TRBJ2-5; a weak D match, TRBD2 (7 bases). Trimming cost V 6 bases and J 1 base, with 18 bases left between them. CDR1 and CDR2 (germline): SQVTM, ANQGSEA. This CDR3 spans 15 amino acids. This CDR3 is CSVPAGGALQETQYF. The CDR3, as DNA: TGCAGCGTCCCTGCTGGGGGGGCCCTCCAAGAGACCCAGTACTTC.

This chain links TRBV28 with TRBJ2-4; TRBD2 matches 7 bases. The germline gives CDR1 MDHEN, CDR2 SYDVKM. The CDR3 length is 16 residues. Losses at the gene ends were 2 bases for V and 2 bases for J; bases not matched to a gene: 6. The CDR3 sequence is CASSLVLAVTKNIQYF. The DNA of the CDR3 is TGTGCCAGCAGTTTAGTTCTAGCGGTGACCAAAAACATTCAGTACTTC.

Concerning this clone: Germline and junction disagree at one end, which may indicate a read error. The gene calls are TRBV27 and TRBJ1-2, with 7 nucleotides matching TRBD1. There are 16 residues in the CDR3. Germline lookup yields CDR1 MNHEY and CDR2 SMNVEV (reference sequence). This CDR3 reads CASSSQGGKFNNGYTF. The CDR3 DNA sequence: TGTGCCAGCAGTTCCCAGGGGGGGAAATTTAACAATGGCTACACCTTC.

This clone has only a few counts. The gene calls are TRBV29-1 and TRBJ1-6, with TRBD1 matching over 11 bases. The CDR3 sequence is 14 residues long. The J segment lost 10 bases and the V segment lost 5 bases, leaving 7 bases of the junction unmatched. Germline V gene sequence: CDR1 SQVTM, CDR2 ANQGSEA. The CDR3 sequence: CSVRGQGAQSPLHF. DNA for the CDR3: TGCAGCGTTCGAGGACAGGGGGCGCAGTCACCCCTCCACTTT.

The CDR3 DNA reads as TGTGCCACCAGCAGAGATGAAAGCGGACAGGGGGATGCAGATACGCAGTATTTT. This gives the protein CATSRDESGQGDADTQYF. This rearrangement joins TRBV15 to TRBJ2-3; TRBD1 matches 10 bases. There are 18 residues in the CDR3. Germline CDR1 LNHNV, CDR2 YYDKDF (reference sequence). The V gene end was trimmed by 0 bases and the J gene end by 4 bases; junction bases not matched to a gene: 10.

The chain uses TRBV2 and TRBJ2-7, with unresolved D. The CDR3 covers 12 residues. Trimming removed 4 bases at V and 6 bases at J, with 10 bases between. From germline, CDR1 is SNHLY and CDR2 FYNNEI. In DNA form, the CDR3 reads TGTGCCAGCAGTGTTGGGGTTGCCGAGCAGTACTTC. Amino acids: CASSVGVAEQYF.